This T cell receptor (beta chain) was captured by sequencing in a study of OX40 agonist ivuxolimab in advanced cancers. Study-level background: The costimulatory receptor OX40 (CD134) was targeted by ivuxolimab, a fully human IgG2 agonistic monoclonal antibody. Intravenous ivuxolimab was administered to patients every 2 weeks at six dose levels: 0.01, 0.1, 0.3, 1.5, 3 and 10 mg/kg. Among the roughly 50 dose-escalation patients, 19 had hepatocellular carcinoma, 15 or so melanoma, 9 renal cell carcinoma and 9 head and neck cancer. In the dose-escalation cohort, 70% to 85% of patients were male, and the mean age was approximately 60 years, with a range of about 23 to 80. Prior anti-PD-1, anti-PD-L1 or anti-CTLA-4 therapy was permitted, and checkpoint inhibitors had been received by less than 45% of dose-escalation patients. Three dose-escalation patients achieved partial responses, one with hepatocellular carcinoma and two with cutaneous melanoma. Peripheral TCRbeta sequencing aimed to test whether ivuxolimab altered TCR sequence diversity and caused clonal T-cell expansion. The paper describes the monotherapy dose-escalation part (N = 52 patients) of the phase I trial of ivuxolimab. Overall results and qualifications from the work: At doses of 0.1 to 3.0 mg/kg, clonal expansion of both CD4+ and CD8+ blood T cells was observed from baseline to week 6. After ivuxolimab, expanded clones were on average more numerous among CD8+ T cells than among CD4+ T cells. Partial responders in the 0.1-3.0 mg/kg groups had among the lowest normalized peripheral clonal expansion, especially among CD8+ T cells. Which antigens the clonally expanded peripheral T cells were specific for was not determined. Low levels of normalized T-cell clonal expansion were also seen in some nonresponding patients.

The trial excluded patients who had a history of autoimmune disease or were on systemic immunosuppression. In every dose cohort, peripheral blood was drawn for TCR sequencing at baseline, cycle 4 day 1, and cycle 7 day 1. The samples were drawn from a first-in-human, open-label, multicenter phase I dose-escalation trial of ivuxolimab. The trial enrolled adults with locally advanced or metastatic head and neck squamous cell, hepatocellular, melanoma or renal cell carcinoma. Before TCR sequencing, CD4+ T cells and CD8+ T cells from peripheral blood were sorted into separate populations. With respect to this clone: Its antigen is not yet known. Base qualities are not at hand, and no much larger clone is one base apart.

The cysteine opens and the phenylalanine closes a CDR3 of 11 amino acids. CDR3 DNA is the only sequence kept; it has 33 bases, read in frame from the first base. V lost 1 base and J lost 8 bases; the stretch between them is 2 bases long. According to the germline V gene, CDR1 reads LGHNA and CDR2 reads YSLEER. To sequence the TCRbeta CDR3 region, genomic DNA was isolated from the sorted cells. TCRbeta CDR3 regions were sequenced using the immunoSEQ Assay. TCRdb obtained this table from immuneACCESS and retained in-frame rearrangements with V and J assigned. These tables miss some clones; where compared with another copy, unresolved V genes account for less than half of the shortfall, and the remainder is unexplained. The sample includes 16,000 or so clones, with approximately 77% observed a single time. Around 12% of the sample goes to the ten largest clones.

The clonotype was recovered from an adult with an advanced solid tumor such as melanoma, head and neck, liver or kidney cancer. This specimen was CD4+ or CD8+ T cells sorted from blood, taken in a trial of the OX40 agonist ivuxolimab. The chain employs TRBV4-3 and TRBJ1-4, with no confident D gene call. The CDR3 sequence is CASSQGEKLFF. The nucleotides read TGCGCCAGCAGCCAAGGCGAAAAACTGTTTTTT.